This T cell receptor beta chain comes out of a study of blood T cell repertoires in COVID-19. The wider study: Samples representing acute and convalescent COVID-19 were sourced from the United States, Italy and Spain.

The CDR3 is 15 amino acids. In germline, CDR1 is GTSNPN, CDR2 SVGIG (reference sequence). Trimming left V 1 base short and J 8 bases short, with 17 bases between. Repertoires were generated with immunoSEQ multiplex PCR, while TCRdb's copy carries only in-frame clones and drops some. Of about 350,000 clones listed, about 92% are singletons. During active infection, Seattle patients enrolled and were then monitored through disease. V usage is TRBV30 and J usage is TRBJ1-4; D is unresolved. The sample was peripheral blood. The TCR sequence derives from an older woman with COVID-19, enrolled during active disease. For the CDR3, the DNA is TGTGCCTGGAGTGGAGGGCCCCCGGGTCTCGAAAAACTGTTTTTT. Residues: CAWSGGPPGLEKLFF.